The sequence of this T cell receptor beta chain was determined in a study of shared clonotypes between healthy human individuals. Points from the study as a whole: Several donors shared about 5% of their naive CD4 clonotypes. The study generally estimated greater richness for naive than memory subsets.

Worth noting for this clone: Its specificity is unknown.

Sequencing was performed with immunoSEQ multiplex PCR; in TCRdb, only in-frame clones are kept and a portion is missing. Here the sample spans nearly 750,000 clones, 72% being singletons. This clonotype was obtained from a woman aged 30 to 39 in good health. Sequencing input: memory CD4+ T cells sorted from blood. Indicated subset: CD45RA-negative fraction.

The CDR3 reads CASSLQGIGDTQYF. In DNA, the CDR3 is TGTGCCAGCAGCTTACAGGGGATCGGCGATACGCAGTATTTT. This chain connects TRBV7-2 to TRBJ2-3, with D perhaps matching TRBD1 (6 bases). There are 14 residues in the CDR3. V lost 2 bases, J lost 6 bases, and 12 bases lay in between. Per germline, CDR1 SGHTA and CDR2 FQGNSA.